This is a list of T cell receptor beta chains from one sample in a study of tumor and adjacent non-tumor tissue in lung cancer. Each CDR3 protein gets one entry after TCRdb re-called the multiplex PCR reads with MiXCR. The top ten clones hold 51% of a sample with 80,000 or so distinct CDR3 sequences, around 80% of them seen once. Material: distant non-tumor lung tissue. Receptors originate from a man in his sixties with non-small cell lung cancer. CDR3s include the opening cysteine and the closing phenylalanine or tryptophan.

v_call: TRBV20-1
cdr3_aa: CTAKGGGQETQYF

v_call: TRBV11-2
cdr3_aa: CARSFPARGVQQYF

v_call: TRBV5-4
cdr3_aa: CTGSAGRQGRGDTEAFF

v_call: TRBV6-2/TRBV6-3
cdr3_aa: CASGTLARGWHEQFF

v_call: TRBV4-1
cdr3_aa: CASSQEFFDGYTF

v_call: TRBV6-5
cdr3_aa: CASSYQWGGDYDQYF

v_call: TRBV28
cdr3_aa: CASSLQVLEREKLFF

v_call: TRBV6-2/TRBV6-3
cdr3_aa: CVSSTGTASSYEQYF

v_call: TRBV6-5
cdr3_aa: CASRDRAETQYF

v_call: TRBV4-3
cdr3_aa: CANQTGAGTGELFF

v_call: TRBV6-2/TRBV6-3
cdr3_aa: CVSSSPRLGDTQYF

v_call: TRBV11-3
cdr3_aa: CTISLVTGGRTYTQYF

v_call: TRBV4-2
cdr3_aa: CASSHERSRSYNEQFF

v_call: TRBV20-1
cdr3_aa: CSAREQGKYGYTF

v_call: TRBV6-2/TRBV6-3
cdr3_aa: CASSYPAAKGTDTQYF

v_call: TRBV20-1
cdr3_aa: CSVIRRNTEAFF

v_call: TRBV11-2
cdr3_aa: CASSLVEQDDEKFF

v_call: TRBV28
cdr3_aa: CASSSGASGWDIQYF

v_call: TRBV20-1
cdr3_aa: CSARGEGSGQQVTHYF

v_call: TRBV5-1
cdr3_aa: CASSAQGGIDKQYF

v_call: TRBV5-1
cdr3_aa: CASARLAGDRTGELFF

v_call: TRBV12-3/TRBV12-4
cdr3_aa: CATSFPWILNTEAFF

v_call: TRBV11-2
cdr3_aa: CASSLVSGVAADTRHF

v_call: TRBV11-2
cdr3_aa: CASSLTERGTEPVF

v_call: TRBV20-1
cdr3_aa: CSARNLGFHNQPQHF

v_call: TRBV6-1
cdr3_aa: CASRSGHLNTEAFF

v_call: TRBV11-3
cdr3_aa: CASSRTVDNEQFF

v_call: TRBV11-1
cdr3_aa: CTSSGGSPRGEKLFF

v_call: TRBV6-2/TRBV6-3
cdr3_aa: CASSYSLGTGGMNEQFF

v_call: TRBV11-2
cdr3_aa: CASSLAPKNRPSGANVLTF

v_call: TRBV4-2
cdr3_aa: CASSQDGPSGGTDRQYF

v_call: TRBV5-5
cdr3_aa: CASSMIEAFF

v_call: TRBV6-5
cdr3_aa: CASGTTGTANSPLHF

v_call: TRBV6-4
cdr3_aa: CASSDSGQGPNYGYTF

v_call: TRBV12-3/TRBV12-4
cdr3_aa: CASSLKIGKETQYF

v_call: TRBV29-1
cdr3_aa: CSVREYTGNEQYF

v_call: TRBV20-1
cdr3_aa: CIARDLAGDTGELFF

v_call: TRBV11-2
cdr3_aa: CGSSLATETGGAFF

v_call: TRBV6-5
cdr3_aa: CASSFSTGIYEKLFF

v_call: TRBV6-2/TRBV6-3
cdr3_aa: CARRSYRETGELFF

v_call: TRBV12-3/TRBV12-4
cdr3_aa: CGTPVSTDTQYF

v_call: TRBV4-1
cdr3_aa: CATSLGGTGDYYGYTF

v_call: TRBV6-5
cdr3_aa: CASKGHGDMTEAFF

v_call: TRBV7-8
cdr3_aa: CASSSDTGGLFF

v_call: TRBV6-1
cdr3_aa: CTSMSGDGRTDTQYF

v_call: TRBV28
cdr3_aa: CASSLLYTGKWGQPQHF

v_call: TRBV5-4
cdr3_aa: CASSFFVGSSQPQHF

v_call: TRBV11-2
cdr3_aa: CTSSLGGNNYSPLHF

v_call: TRBV6-1
cdr3_aa: CASSEATGTNEKLFF

v_call: TRBV11-2
cdr3_aa: CASSPRQGTASGRIDMQYF